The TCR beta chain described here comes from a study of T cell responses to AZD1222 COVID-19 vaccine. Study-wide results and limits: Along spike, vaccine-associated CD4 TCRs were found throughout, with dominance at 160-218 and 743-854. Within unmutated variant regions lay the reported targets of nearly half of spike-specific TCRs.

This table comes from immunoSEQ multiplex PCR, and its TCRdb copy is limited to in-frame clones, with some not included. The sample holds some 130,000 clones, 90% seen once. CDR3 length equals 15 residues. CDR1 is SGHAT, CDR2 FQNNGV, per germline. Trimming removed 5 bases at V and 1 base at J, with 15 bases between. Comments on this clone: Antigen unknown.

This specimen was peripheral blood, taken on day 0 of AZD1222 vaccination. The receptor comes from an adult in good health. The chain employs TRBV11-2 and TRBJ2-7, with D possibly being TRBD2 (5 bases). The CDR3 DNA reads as TGTGCCAGCAGCCCCCAAAATAGAGGGTCCTACGAGCAGTACTTC. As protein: CASSPQNRGSYEQYF.